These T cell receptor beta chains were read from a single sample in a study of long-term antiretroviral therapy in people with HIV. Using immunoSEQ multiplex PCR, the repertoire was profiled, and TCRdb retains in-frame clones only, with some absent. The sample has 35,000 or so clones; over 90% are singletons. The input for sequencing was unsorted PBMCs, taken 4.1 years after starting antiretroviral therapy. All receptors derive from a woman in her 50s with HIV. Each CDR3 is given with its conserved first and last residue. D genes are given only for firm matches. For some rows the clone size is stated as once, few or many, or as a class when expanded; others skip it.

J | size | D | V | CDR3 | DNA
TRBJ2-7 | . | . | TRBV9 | CASSARGENYEQYF | TGTGCCAGCAGCGCCCGAGGGGAAAACTACGAGCAGTACTTC
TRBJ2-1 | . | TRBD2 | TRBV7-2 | CASSPLAGDYEQFF | TGTGCCAGCAGCCCCCTAGCGGGGGACTATGAGCAGTTCTTC
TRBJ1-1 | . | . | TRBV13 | CASSSYRATEAFF | TGTGCCAGCAGCTCCTACAGGGCGACTGAAGCTTTCTTT
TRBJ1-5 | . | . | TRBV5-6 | CASSAAGFINQPQHF | TGTGCCAGCAGCGCCGCGGGGTTTATCAATCAGCCCCAGCATTTT
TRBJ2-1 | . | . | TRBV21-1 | CASSLLAGGRSSYNEQFF | TGTGCCAGCAGCCTTCTAGCGGGGGGACGGAGCTCCTACAATGAGCAGTTCTTC
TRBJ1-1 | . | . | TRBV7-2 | CASSRPTGSGEAFF | TGTGCCAGCAGCCGACCTACAGGGAGCGGTGAAGCTTTCTTT
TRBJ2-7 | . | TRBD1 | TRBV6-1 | CASRSTRTGFYEQYF | TGTGCCAGCAGGTCTACCCGGACAGGATTCTACGAGCAGTACTTC
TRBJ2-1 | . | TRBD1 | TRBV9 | CASSVDGQGYNEQFF | TGTGCCAGCAGCGTAGATGGACAGGGATACAATGAGCAGTTCTTC
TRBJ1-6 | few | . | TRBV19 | CASSIDGIISPLHF | TGTGCCAGTAGTATCGACGGAATAATCTCACCCCTCCACTTT
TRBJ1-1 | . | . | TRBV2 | CASSEPHTEAFF | TGTGCCAGCAGTGAGCCGCACACTGAAGCTTTCTTT
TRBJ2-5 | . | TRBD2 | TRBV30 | CAWSRGSGEETQYF | TGTGCCTGGAGTAGGGGTAGCGGGGAAGAGACCCAGTACTTC
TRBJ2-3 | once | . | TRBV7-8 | CASSRGTGSTDTQYF | TGTGCCAGCAGCCGCGGGACGGGGAGCACAGATACGCAGTATTTT
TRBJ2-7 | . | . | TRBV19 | CASAMGYEQYF | TGTGCCAGTGCGATGGGATACGAGCAGTACTTC
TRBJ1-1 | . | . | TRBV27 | CASSYRGAHTEAFF | TGTGCCAGCAGTTATCGGGGGGCCCACACTGAAGCTTTCTTT
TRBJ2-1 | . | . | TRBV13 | CASSLGGFLYNEQFF | TGTGCCAGCAGCTTAGGTGGGTTCCTCTACAATGAGCAGTTCTTC
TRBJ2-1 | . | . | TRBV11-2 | CASTLFRTDRGPYNEQFF | TGTGCCAGCACCCTGTTCCGGACCGATCGAGGGCCTTACAATGAGCAGTTCTTC
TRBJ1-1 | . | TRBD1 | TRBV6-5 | CASRDRAGTEAFF | TGTGCCAGCAGAGACAGGGCGGGCACTGAAGCTTTCTTT
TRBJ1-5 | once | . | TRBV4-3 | CASSQAGETNQPQHF | TGCGCCAGCAGCCAAGCCGGGGAGACCAATCAGCCCCAGCATTTT
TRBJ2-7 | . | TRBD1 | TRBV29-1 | CSVYFRGQHEQYF | TGCAGCGTTTATTTTAGGGGGCAGCACGAGCAGTACTTC
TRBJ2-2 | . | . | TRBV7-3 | CASSPSGKRVRELFF | TGTGCCAGCAGCCCGTCCGGGAAACGAGTCCGGGAGCTGTTTTTT
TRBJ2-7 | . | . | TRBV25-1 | CASRARDEQYF | TGTGCCAGCAGGGCCCGGGACGAGCAGTACTTC
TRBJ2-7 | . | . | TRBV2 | CASRRRGTYEQYF | TGTGCCAGCAGGAGGCGGGGTACCTACGAGCAGTACTTC
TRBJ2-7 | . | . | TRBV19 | CASSTSMSYEQYF | TGTGCCAGTAGTACTAGCATGAGCTACGAGCAGTACTTC
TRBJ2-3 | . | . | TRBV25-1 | CASSPRGGLTDTQYF | TGTGCCAGCAGTCCTCGAGGGGGATTGACAGATACGCAGTATTTT
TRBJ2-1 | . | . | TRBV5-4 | CASTSRRYNEQFF | TGTGCCAGCACCTCGCGGAGGTACAATGAGCAGTTCTTC
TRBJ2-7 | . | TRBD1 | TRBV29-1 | CSADRGDEQYF | TGCAGCGCTGACAGGGGGGACGAGCAGTACTTC
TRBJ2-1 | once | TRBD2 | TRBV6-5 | CASSYSRLAHNEQFF | TGTGCCAGCAGTTACTCGAGACTAGCCCACAATGAGCAGTTCTTC
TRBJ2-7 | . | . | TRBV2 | CASTRASYEQYF | TGTGCCAGCACTAGGGCCTCCTACGAGCAGTACTTC
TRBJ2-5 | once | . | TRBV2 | CASFPGLQGTQYF | TGTGCCAGCTTTCCGGGCCTCCAGGGGACCCAGTACTTC
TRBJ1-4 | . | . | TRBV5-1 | CASSHENEKLFF | TGCGCCAGCAGCCATGAAAATGAAAAACTGTTTTTT
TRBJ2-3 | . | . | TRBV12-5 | CASGLFTMALAPDTQYF | TGTGCTAGTGGTTTGTTCACAATGGCACTCGCCCCAGATACGCAGTATTTT
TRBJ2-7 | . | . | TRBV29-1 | CSVVMGPSYEQYF | TGCAGCGTTGTTATGGGCCCTTCCTACGAGCAGTACTTC
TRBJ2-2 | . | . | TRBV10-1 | CASTARASGELFF | TGCGCCAGCACGGCCAGGGCGTCCGGGGAGCTGTTTTTT
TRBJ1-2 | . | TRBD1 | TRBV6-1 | CASSTDRDYGYTF | TGTGCCAGCAGTACGGACAGGGACTATGGCTACACCTTC
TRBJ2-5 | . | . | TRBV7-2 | CASSPIQAAEIQYF | TGTGCCAGCAGCCCCATCCAAGCCGCGGAAATCCAGTACTTC